A single sample gave rise to the 13 T cell receptor beta chains below, sequenced in a study of T cell changes during pregnancy in multiple sclerosis. The assay was immunoSEQ multiplex PCR, and TCRdb's table has in-frame clones only and misses some. The sample has 40,000 or so clones; about 92% are singletons. This specimen consisted of CD8+ T cells from peripheral blood mononuclear cells, obtained in the third trimester of pregnancy. These TCRs come from a female donor with multiple sclerosis, enrolled in a pregnancy study.

J is TRBJ2-7 and V is TRBV9; possible D gene TRBD1, 6 bases. Trimming stripped 3 bases from V and 1 base from J, with 11 bases between. The CDR3 is 14 residues long. Looked up from germline, CDR1 is SGDLS and CDR2 is YYNGEE. The CDR3 loop reads CASSERDKSYEQYF. The CDR3 DNA reads TGTGCCAGCAGCGAACGGGACAAGTCCTACGAGCAGTACTTC.

The V and J genes are TRBV6-1 and TRBJ2-3; 10 nucleotides align to TRBD2. The J segment lost 5 bases and the V segment lost 1 base, leaving 6 bases of the junction unmatched. Germline CDR1 MNHNS, CDR2 SASEGT. This CDR3 contains 16 residues. CDR3 DNA: TGTGCCAGCAGTGAAGTCGGCCTAGCGGGAGTAGATACGCAGTATTTT. The encoded protein is CASSEVGLAGVDTQYF.

V gene TRBV5-1 combines with J gene TRBJ2-7; D is perhaps TRBD1 (5 bases). The CDR3 runs 14 residues. The V and J ends lost 1 base and 2 bases respectively, with 10 bases between them. Per the germline V gene, CDR1 is SGHRS and CDR2 is YFSETQ. Written as DNA, the CDR3 is TGCGCCAGCAGCTTGTTTCAGGGCCCCTACGAGCAGTACTTC. Its translation is CASSLFQGPYEQYF.

The chain has TRBV12-5 and TRBJ2-1; D is perhaps TRBD2 (6 bases). Trimming left V 3 bases short and J 0 bases short, with 18 bases between. Germline values: CDR1 LGHNT, CDR2 FRNRAP. This CDR3 has 18 amino acids. In DNA form, the CDR3 reads TGTGCTAGTGGTTTACCGATCACGGGGGAGAACTCCTACAATGAGCAGTTCTTC. It yields the protein CASGLPITGENSYNEQFF.

This clone was counted a single time. The V and J genes are TRBV29-1 and TRBJ1-2; D may be TRBD1 (5 bases). This CDR3 is built from 13 residues. Germline assignment: CDR1 SQVTM and CDR2 ANQGSEA. The germline V and J ends were trimmed by 2 bases and 3 bases, with 10 bases remaining between them. The CDR3 sequence: CSVETREDYGYTF. The DNA for the CDR3 is TGCAGCGTTGAAACCAGGGAAGACTATGGCTACACCTTC.

The CDR3 reads CASSPGTGGYNEQFF. CDR3 in DNA: TGTGCCAGCAGCCCCGGGACAGGGGGCTACAATGAGCAGTTCTTC. The chain has TRBV6-5 and TRBJ2-1, with 11 nucleotides matching TRBD1. CDR1 is MNHEY, CDR2 SVGAGI, per germline. The CDR3 loop spans 15 amino acids. The ends lost 6 bases at V and 3 bases at J; junction bases unmatched: 4.

The J gene is TRBJ1-2, the V gene TRBV28; 8 positions agree with TRBD1. Trimming took 6 bases from V and 2 from J; bases not matched to a gene: 5. The CDR3 is 14 residues long. CDR1 and CDR2 (germline): MDHEN, SYDVKM. The CDR3 region is CASRTGTGNYGYTF. The CDR3 DNA sequence: TGTGCCAGCAGAACCGGGACAGGCAACTATGGCTACACCTTC.

Remarks on this clone: The identical CDR3 is also encoded by other nucleotide sequences in the sample. The CDR3 sequence: CASSEGSYEQYF. The CDR3 DNA reads as TGTGCCAGTAGTGAGGGAAGCTACGAGCAGTACTTC. The chain recombines TRBV19 with TRBJ2-7; the D gene is possibly TRBD2 (5 bases). The CDR3 runs 12 residues. Deletions cut 5 bases from V and 3 bases from J, with 8 bases between. The germline V gene encodes CDR1 LNHDA and CDR2 SQIVND (reference sequence).

This rearrangement joins TRBV6-4 to TRBJ2-1, with TRBD2 matching 8 bases. The CDR3 totals 15 residues. Germline trimming cut 0 bases from V and 4 bases from J; bases unmatched to any gene: 2. Germline CDR1 is MRHNA and CDR2 is SNTAGT. For the CDR3, the DNA is TGTGCCAGCAGTGACTCTGGCGGGGGGTACAATGAGCAGTTCTTC. Protein product: CASSDSGGGYNEQFF.

The rearrangement uses TRBV6-1 and TRBJ1-2; D gene uncertain. CDR1 is MNHNS, CDR2 SASEGT, per germline. V was pared by 6 bases and J by 0 bases, with 14 bases between. This CDR3 is built from 15 residues. The CDR3 DNA reads as TGTGCCAGCAGGGGAGAGGTGATGGCTAACTATGGCTACACCTTC. It is translated as CASRGEVMANYGYTF.

The V and J genes are TRBV27 and TRBJ2-2, with 10 bases identical to TRBD2. Germline CDR1 and CDR2: MNHEY and SMNVEV (reference sequence). V was clipped by 3 bases and J by 2 bases; unmatched bases: 9. The CDR3 consists of 18 residues. CDR3 amino acids: CASSLGLAGELNTGELFF. The CDR3 DNA reads TGTGCCAGCAGTTTGGGGCTAGCGGGAGAGCTAAACACCGGGGAGCTGTTTTTT.

The chain links TRBV9 to TRBJ2-3; TRBD2 aligns across 10 bases. CDR3 length equals 15 residues. The V gene's germline CDR1 is SGDLS and CDR2 YYNGEE. With V trimmed by 3 bases and J by 5 bases, 6 bases remained unmatched. The CDR3, as DNA: TGTGCCAGCAGCGCGAGCGGGAGGGCCCTAGATACGCAGTATTTT. This encodes CASSASGRALDTQYF.

The chain has TRBV4-1 and TRBJ2-1; TRBD2 aligns across 8 bases. This CDR3 is built from 15 residues. The ends lost 0 bases at V and 10 bases at J; junction bases unmatched: 8. Germline-derived CDR1 and CDR2 are MGHRA and YSYEKL. DNA of the CDR3: TGCGCCAGCAGCCAAGATTTATTGACTAGCGCAGAGCAGTTCTTC. Residues: CASSQDLLTSAEQFF.